This TCR beta chain comes out of a study of T cell responses to AZD1222 COVID-19 vaccine. Points from the study as a whole: Close to half of spike-specific TCRs reportedly recognize unmutated variant regions. Repertoires were sampled only after the peak T cell response. An increase in Spike-specific TCR breadth and depth was observed after two AZD1222 doses. Females made up more of the donors, who were largely white British, and clonal diversity may have come out too low.

Profiled with immunoSEQ multiplex PCR; TCRdb holds only in-frame clones, not every one. The table records 100,000 to 150,000 clones, about 82% of them present only once. Trimming stripped 1 base from V and 7 bases from J, with 17 bases between. Germline-derived CDR1 and CDR2 are MNHEY and SMNVEV (reference sequence). This CDR3 comprises 15 residues. As for this clone: Its antigen is unidentified.

This TCR came from an adult who received the MenACWY meningococcal vaccine as a control. The sample in question was peripheral blood, obtained 28 days after the second dose of the MenACWY control vaccine. This rearrangement joins TRBV27 to TRBJ2-7; D is perhaps TRBD1 or TRBD2 (6 bases each). The CDR3 is CASSLWGALMGEQYF. The CDR3 DNA reads as TGTGCCAGCAGTTTATGGGGGGCGCTTATGGGGGAGCAGTACTTC.